One and the same sample provided the 5 T cell receptor beta chains below, sequenced in a study of T cells in Graves' hyperthyroidism and ophthalmopathy. Amplified TCR beta CDR3 regions came from RNA transcripts. The HTBI primer set drove a first-round RT-PCR of the TCR CDR3. TCRdb re-derived calls from the multiplex PCR reads in MiXCR, one entry per CDR3 protein. Among approximately 600,000 distinct CDR3 sequences listed, roughly 20% were seen once. Sequencing used blood. These receptors were taken from a man aged 30 to 39 with Graves' ophthalmopathy.

This clonotype was detected a few times. The chain recombines TRBV11-2 with TRBJ2-1; TRBD2 is a possible D gene (6 bases). V shed 5 bases and J shed 3 bases, with 26 bases lying between them. Germline V CDR1 and CDR2: SGHAT, FQNNGV. The CDR3 totals 19 residues. In nucleotides, the CDR3 is TGTGCCAGCAGCCAAGATAGAGCGGGCCCTCAGATTCTCTACAATGAGCAGTTCTTC. Its protein is CASSQDRAGPQILYNEQFF.

In its sample, this clonotype was seen a few times. The chain is built from TRBV29-1 and TRBJ2-1; a weak D match, TRBD2 (5 bases). The CDR3 runs to 15 residues. CDR1 and CDR2 (germline): SQVTM, ANQGSEA. V gave up 1 base and J gave up 6 bases, with 16 bases separating them. The CDR3 coding sequence is TGCAGCGTTGAAGGTGGCGGACTTGGATCCAATGAGCAGTTCTTC. Translation: CSVEGGGLGSNEQFF.

This clonotype was seen only a few times. The chain combines TRBV5-5 with TRBJ1-2; weak D call: TRBD1 (6 bases). The ends were cut back, 3 bases at V and 2 bases at J, with 17 bases in the middle. Germline V gives CDR1 SGHKS, CDR2 YYEKEE (reference sequence). The CDR3 length is 16 residues. The CDR3 DNA is TGTGCCAGCAGCTGGGGCGTGGGGGGCGAGAACTATGGCTACACCTTC. Its translation is CASSWGVGGENYGYTF.

The CDR3 coding sequence is TGTGCCAGCACCTCATCGTCGGGCCACATTAATGAAAAACTGTTTTTT. This translates into CASTSSSGHINEKLFF. V usage is TRBV18 and J usage is TRBJ1-4; D unresolved. The V end was cut by 8 bases, the J end by 4 bases, with 20 bases between. Germline CDR1 reads KGHSH; CDR2 reads LQKENI. This CDR3 contains 16 residues.

The CDR3 DNA reads as TGTGCCAGCAGTGATCGCCCCAAGACAGGTAGCTCCTACAATGAGCAGTTCTTC. This sequence encodes CASSDRPKTGSSYNEQFF. The chain joins TRBV25-1 to TRBJ2-1, with D tentatively TRBD1 (6 bases). Trimming pared 3 bases from V and 0 bases from J, leaving 18 bases between. CDR3 length: 18 amino acids. Germline V gives CDR1 MGHDK, CDR2 SYGVNS.